Described below is a single TCR beta chain sequence and its context. Its antigen is as yet unknown. The data originate from a study of shared clonotypes between healthy human individuals. This CDR3 has 12 amino acids. Germline V CDR1 and CDR2: GTSNPN, SVGIG (reference sequence). The V end lost 0 bases, the J end lost 6 bases, and 9 bases lay between the germline ends. For each subset, genomic DNA was distributed in equal portions over several immunoSEQ plates. Assay used: immunoSEQ multiplex PCR; TCRdb lists only in-frame clones, some missing. This table has about 340,000 clones, over 70% appearing once. Study findings and constraints: Clonotype sharing across a few donors was observed for approximately 5% of naive CD4 clonotypes. Non-shared clonotypes were found to have lower generation probabilities than the clonotypes that were shared by all four of the sorted-subset donors.

The V gene is TRBV30, the J gene TRBJ2-7; a weak D match, TRBD1 (5 bases). The sequenced sample was memory CD4+ T cells sorted from blood. Specified subset: CD45RA-negative fraction. The TCR originated in a man aged 30 to 45 in good health. The CDR3 loop reads CAWSVQDREQYF. The CDR3, as DNA: TGTGCCTGGAGTGTACAGGACCGCGAGCAGTACTTC.